The clone carrying this T cell receptor (beta chain) came up once. The target antigen is unknown. The data belong to a study of T cell responses to AZD1222 COVID-19 vaccine. Whole-study context: Second-dose groups at about 4 or about 12 weeks were pooled.

Overall study results and limits: Baseline seropositivity characterized only six AZD1222 recipients. Spike-specific TCR breadth and depth were elevated following two AZD1222 doses. Donor demographics were predominantly white British with a female majority; clonal diversity may be underestimated.

The V end lost 3 bases, the J end lost 5 bases, and 13 bases lay between the germline ends. This CDR3 is built from 14 residues. Looked up from germline, CDR1 is MGHRA and CDR2 is YSYEKL. Sequencing was performed with immunoSEQ multiplex PCR; in TCRdb, only in-frame clones are kept and a portion is missing. The sample consists of some 180,000 clones, roughly 92% of them appearing once. This TCR came from an adult in good health. The sequencing used peripheral blood, collected on day 0 of AZD1222 vaccination. V and J are TRBV4-1 and TRBJ1-1; TRBD1 might be the D (6 bases). CDR3 nucleotides: TGCGCCAGCAGCCATGTGGGGGGCGGGACTGAAGCTTTCTTT. It translates to CASSHVGGGTEAFF.